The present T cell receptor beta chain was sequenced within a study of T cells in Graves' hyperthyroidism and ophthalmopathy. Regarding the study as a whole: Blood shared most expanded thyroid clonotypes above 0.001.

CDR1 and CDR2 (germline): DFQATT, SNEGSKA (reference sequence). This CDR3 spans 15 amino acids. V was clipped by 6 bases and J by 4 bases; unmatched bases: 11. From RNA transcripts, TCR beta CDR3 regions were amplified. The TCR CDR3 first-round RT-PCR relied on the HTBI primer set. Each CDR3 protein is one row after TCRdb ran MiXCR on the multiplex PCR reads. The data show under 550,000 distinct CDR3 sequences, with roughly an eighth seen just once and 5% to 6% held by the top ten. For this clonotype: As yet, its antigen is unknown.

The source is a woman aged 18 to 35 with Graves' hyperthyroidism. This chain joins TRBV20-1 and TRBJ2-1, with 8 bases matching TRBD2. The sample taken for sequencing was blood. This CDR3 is CSATVAGGGYNEQFF. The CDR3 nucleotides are TGCAGTGCCACCGTGGCGGGAGGTGGTTACAATGAGCAGTTCTTC.